This is a list of T cell receptor beta chains from one sample in a study of shared clonotypes between healthy human individuals. Measured with immunoSEQ multiplex PCR; TCRdb has only the in-frame clones, and not every one. Here the sample spans millions of clones, approximately 93% being singletons. Sequencing was carried out using naive CD4+ T cells from PBMCs. The receptors shown here come from a man between 18 and 29 years old in good health. Some clones in this sample may be carry-over from other donors' samples. Both conserved end residues are part of each CDR3. The D gene is left open where the match is weak. Only part of the rows carry a size: once, few, many, or a class if the clone is expanded.

CDR3 protein: CASSLTGGLGGYTF
CDR3 DNA: TGTGCCAGTAGTCTGACAGGGGGCTTGGGTGGCTACACCTTC
J gene: TRBJ1-2
clone size: NA
D gene: TRBD1
V gene: TRBV19

CDR3 protein: CSVDVSTDTQYF
CDR3 DNA: TGCAGCGTTGACGTAAGCACAGATACGCAGTATTTT
J gene: TRBJ2-3
clone size: NA
D gene: NA
V gene: TRBV29-1

CDR3 protein: CASSLGHLPYQETQYF
CDR3 DNA: TGTGCCAGCAGCTTAGGACATCTACCGTACCAAGAGACCCAGTACTTC
J gene: TRBJ2-5
clone size: NA
D gene: NA
V gene: TRBV11-3

CDR3 protein: CASSRDWSRETQYF
CDR3 DNA: TGTGCCAGCAGTAGGGACTGGTCTCGGGAGACCCAGTACTTC
J gene: TRBJ2-5
clone size: NA
D gene: NA
V gene: TRBV2

CDR3 protein: CASSLLQGRGGLGGTQYF
CDR3 DNA: TGTGCCAGCAGCTTACTACAGGGCCGGGGTGGACTGGGTGGTACGCAGTATTTT
J gene: TRBJ2-3
clone size: NA
D gene: NA
V gene: TRBV7-9

CDR3 protein: CASSLDPPGQGKSPLHF
CDR3 DNA: TGTGCCAGCAGCTTAGACCCCCCGGGGCAGGGGAAATCACCCCTCCACTTT
J gene: TRBJ1-6
clone size: NA
D gene: NA
V gene: TRBV11-2

CDR3 protein: CASNNFGQGANEKLFF
CDR3 DNA: TGTGCCAGTAATAATTTCGGACAGGGGGCAAATGAAAAACTGTTTTTT
J gene: TRBJ1-4
clone size: NA
D gene: TRBD1
V gene: TRBV19

CDR3 protein: CASSPTDSTYTQYF
CDR3 DNA: TGTGCCAGCAGCCCTACCGACAGCACCTATACGCAGTATTTT
J gene: TRBJ2-3
clone size: NA
D gene: NA
V gene: TRBV27

CDR3 protein: CASSPVTGNYEQYF
CDR3 DNA: TGTGCCAGCAGCCCAGTGACAGGGAACTACGAGCAGTACTTC
J gene: TRBJ2-7
clone size: NA
D gene: TRBD1
V gene: TRBV7-7

CDR3 protein: CASNLAGGITYEQYF
CDR3 DNA: TGTGCCAGCAACCTAGCGGGAGGGATTACCTACGAGCAGTACTTC
J gene: TRBJ2-7
clone size: NA
D gene: TRBD2
V gene: TRBV28

CDR3 protein: CASSYSTGSLGNIQYF
CDR3 DNA: TGTGCCAGCAGTTATTCTACAGGGAGTTTAGGAAACATTCAGTACTTC
J gene: TRBJ2-4
clone size: once
D gene: NA
V gene: TRBV6-5

CDR3 protein: CASSLASGGVYEQYF
CDR3 DNA: TGCGCCAGCAGCTTGGCGTCAGGGGGGGTCTACGAGCAGTACTTC
J gene: TRBJ2-7
clone size: NA
D gene: NA
V gene: TRBV5-1

CDR3 protein: CASSSDFSGSSYEQYF
CDR3 DNA: TGTGCCAGCAGCTCCGACTTTAGCGGGAGCTCCTACGAGCAGTACTTC
J gene: TRBJ2-7
clone size: NA
D gene: TRBD2
V gene: TRBV7-9

CDR3 protein: CATSKGGNKGYEQYF
CDR3 DNA: TGTGCCACCAGCAAAGGGGGGAATAAGGGCTACGAGCAGTACTTC
J gene: TRBJ2-7
clone size: NA
D gene: NA
V gene: TRBV15

CDR3 protein: CASSQAGQETQYF
CDR3 DNA: TGTGCCAGCAGCCAGGCGGGGCAAGAGACCCAGTACTTC
J gene: TRBJ2-5
clone size: NA
D gene: NA
V gene: TRBV7-3

CDR3 protein: CASSLVVSGNGELFF
CDR3 DNA: TGCGCCAGCAGCTTGGTTGTTAGCGGTAACGGGGAGCTGTTTTTT
J gene: TRBJ2-2
clone size: NA
D gene: NA
V gene: TRBV5-1

CDR3 protein: CASSLAFRGFTEAFF
CDR3 DNA: TGTGCCAGCAGCTTAGCGTTCCGGGGGTTCACTGAAGCTTTCTTT
J gene: TRBJ1-1
clone size: NA
D gene: NA
V gene: TRBV11-2

CDR3 protein: CASSFWNQPQHF
CDR3 DNA: TGTGCCAGCAGTTTTTGGAATCAGCCCCAGCATTTT
J gene: TRBJ1-5
clone size: NA
D gene: NA
V gene: TRBV28

CDR3 protein: CASSRQGQYNEQFF
CDR3 DNA: TGTGCCAGCTCCCGGCAGGGACAGTACAATGAGCAGTTCTTC
J gene: TRBJ2-1
clone size: NA
D gene: TRBD1
V gene: TRBV18

CDR3 protein: CASSPPLAGGTYEQYF
CDR3 DNA: TGTGCCAGCTCACCACCTCTAGCGGGAGGGACCTACGAGCAGTACTTC
J gene: TRBJ2-7
clone size: NA
D gene: TRBD2
V gene: TRBV18

CDR3 protein: CSVYPGGGEKLFF
CDR3 DNA: TGCAGCGTTTATCCAGGGGGCGGTGAAAAACTGTTTTTT
J gene: TRBJ1-4
clone size: once
D gene: TRBD1
V gene: TRBV29-1

CDR3 protein: CASSRQIEGYEQYF
CDR3 DNA: TGCGCCAGCAGTCGACAGATCGAAGGCTACGAGCAGTACTTC
J gene: TRBJ2-7
clone size: NA
D gene: NA
V gene: TRBV4-1

CDR3 protein: CASSALAGGGEQFF
CDR3 DNA: TGTGCCAGCAGCGCACTAGCGGGAGGGGGTGAGCAGTTCTTC
J gene: TRBJ2-1
clone size: NA
D gene: TRBD2
V gene: TRBV9

CDR3 protein: CASSLRVEGRYNEQFF
CDR3 DNA: TGTGCCAGCAGCCTGCGTGTGGAGGGCCGTTACAATGAGCAGTTCTTC
J gene: TRBJ2-1
clone size: NA
D gene: NA
V gene: TRBV27

CDR3 protein: CASSIAGQQAYEQYF
CDR3 DNA: TGTGCCAGTAGTATAGCGGGACAGCAGGCCTACGAGCAGTACTTC
J gene: TRBJ2-7
clone size: NA
D gene: TRBD1
V gene: TRBV19

CDR3 protein: CASSLEGQRPEKLFF
CDR3 DNA: TGTGCCAGCAGCTTAGAGGGACAAAGACCGGAAAAACTGTTTTTT
J gene: TRBJ1-4
clone size: once
D gene: NA
V gene: TRBV11-2

CDR3 protein: CASTRLPGTEAFF
CDR3 DNA: TGTGCCAGCACTCGACTCCCCGGCACTGAAGCTTTCTTT
J gene: TRBJ1-1
clone size: NA
D gene: NA
V gene: TRBV6-5

CDR3 protein: CSPMRDVYEQYF
CDR3 DNA: TGCAGCCCCATGAGGGACGTCTACGAGCAGTACTTC
J gene: TRBJ2-7
clone size: NA
D gene: NA
V gene: TRBV29-1

CDR3 protein: CASGVNHEQYF
CDR3 DNA: TGTGCCAGCGGAGTTAACCACGAGCAGTACTTC
J gene: TRBJ2-7
clone size: NA
D gene: NA
V gene: TRBV28

CDR3 protein: CASSERGGSTYNEQFF
CDR3 DNA: TGTGCCAGCAGTGAAAGAGGCGGGAGTACCTACAATGAGCAGTTCTTC
J gene: TRBJ2-1
clone size: NA
D gene: TRBD2
V gene: TRBV6-4

CDR3 protein: CASSLAWTSGKETQYF
CDR3 DNA: TGCGCCAGCAGCTTGGCCTGGACTAGCGGAAAAGAGACCCAGTACTTC
J gene: TRBJ2-5
clone size: NA
D gene: TRBD2
V gene: TRBV5-1

CDR3 protein: CASSFYEGTEAFF
CDR3 DNA: TGCGCCAGCAGCTTCTATGAGGGGACTGAAGCTTTCTTT
J gene: TRBJ1-1
clone size: NA
D gene: NA
V gene: TRBV5-1

CDR3 protein: CASSITPQGETQYF
CDR3 DNA: TGTGCCAGTAGTATTACGCCCCAGGGAGAGACCCAGTACTTC
J gene: TRBJ2-5
clone size: NA
D gene: NA
V gene: TRBV19

CDR3 protein: CASSLRKGISSNQPQHF
CDR3 DNA: TGTGCCAGCAGTTTAAGGAAGGGAATCTCTAGCAATCAGCCCCAGCATTTT
J gene: TRBJ1-5
clone size: once
D gene: NA
V gene: TRBV28

CDR3 protein: CSVVEGTRRMSYNEQFF
CDR3 DNA: TGCAGCGTTGTTGAGGGAACAAGGAGGATGTCCTACAATGAGCAGTTCTTC
J gene: TRBJ2-1
clone size: NA
D gene: NA
V gene: TRBV29-1

CDR3 protein: CASGRSATNEKLFF
CDR3 DNA: TGTGCCAGCGGAAGAAGCGCAACTAATGAAAAACTGTTTTTT
J gene: TRBJ1-4
clone size: NA
D gene: NA
V gene: TRBV6-1

CDR3 protein: CASSQALSTYTEAFF
CDR3 DNA: TGCGCCAGCAGCCAAGCATTATCCACTTACACTGAAGCTTTCTTT
J gene: TRBJ1-1
clone size: NA
D gene: NA
V gene: TRBV4-1

CDR3 protein: CASSRDRLEQYF
CDR3 DNA: TGTGCCAGCAGCCGGGACAGATTAGAGCAGTACTTC
J gene: TRBJ2-7
clone size: NA
D gene: TRBD1
V gene: TRBV6-5

CDR3 protein: CASSVQGNTEAFF
CDR3 DNA: TGTGCCAGCAGCGTCCAGGGGAACACTGAAGCTTTCTTT
J gene: TRBJ1-1
clone size: NA
D gene: NA
V gene: TRBV6-5

CDR3 protein: CSAQPRETQYF
CDR3 DNA: TGCAGTGCCCAACCTAGGGAGACCCAGTACTTC
J gene: TRBJ2-5
clone size: NA
D gene: NA
V gene: TRBV20-1

CDR3 protein: CASSSPATHAGGVFGDTQYF
CDR3 DNA: TGTGCCAGCAGTTCACCGGCCACCCACGCGGGCGGGGTTTTTGGTGATACGCAGTATTTT
J gene: TRBJ2-3
clone size: NA
D gene: NA
V gene: TRBV28

CDR3 protein: CASSDYEQYF
CDR3 DNA: TGTGCCAGCAGTGACTACGAGCAGTACTTC
J gene: TRBJ2-7
clone size: few
D gene: NA
V gene: TRBV6-1

CDR3 protein: CASSLVGTGGADEQYF
CDR3 DNA: TGTGCCAGCAGCTTAGTGGGGACAGGGGGCGCGGACGAGCAGTACTTC
J gene: TRBJ2-7
clone size: NA
D gene: TRBD1
V gene: TRBV7-2

CDR3 protein: CASSEGLGDYGYTF
CDR3 DNA: TGTGCCAGCAGTGAAGGGCTGGGGGACTATGGCTACACCTTC
J gene: TRBJ1-2
clone size: NA
D gene: NA
V gene: TRBV2

CDR3 protein: CASSVQGLNTGELFF
CDR3 DNA: TGTGCCAGCAGCGTACAGGGGCTAAACACCGGGGAGCTGTTTTTT
J gene: TRBJ2-2
clone size: NA
D gene: NA
V gene: TRBV9

CDR3 protein: CASHGGQETQYF
CDR3 DNA: TGTGCCAGCCACGGTGGGCAAGAGACCCAGTACTTC
J gene: TRBJ2-5
clone size: NA
D gene: NA
V gene: TRBV2

CDR3 protein: CASSPTPRDYSYEQYF
CDR3 DNA: TGTGCCAGTAGTCCAACCCCCCGGGACTACTCCTACGAGCAGTACTTC
J gene: TRBJ2-7
clone size: NA
D gene: TRBD2
V gene: TRBV19

CDR3 protein: CASSSPAGGLTGELFF
CDR3 DNA: TGTGCCAGCAGCTCTCCAGCGGGAGGGCTCACCGGGGAGCTGTTTTTT
J gene: TRBJ2-2
clone size: NA
D gene: TRBD2
V gene: TRBV7-9

CDR3 protein: CASSLSGRGYYGYTF
CDR3 DNA: TGTGCCAGCAGTTTATCAGGGCGGGGGTACTATGGCTACACCTTC
J gene: TRBJ1-2
clone size: NA
D gene: NA
V gene: TRBV28

CDR3 protein: CASSPLTGNTGELFF
CDR3 DNA: TGTGCCAGCTCACCTCTGACTGGGAACACCGGGGAGCTGTTTTTT
J gene: TRBJ2-2
clone size: NA
D gene: NA
V gene: TRBV18